This paragraph reports one TCR beta chain. Antigen: not known. Germline values: CDR1 SGHRS, CDR2 YFSETQ. Trimming removed 3 bases from V and 0 bases from J; junction bases left unmatched: 6. This CDR3 is built from 16 residues. Some clones are missing from TCRdb's copy, which holds only in-frame ones; the method was immunoSEQ multiplex PCR. Of over a thousand clones in the sample, over 20% were seen once. This sample stems from a study of T cells in localized non-small cell lung cancer. Study conclusions and caveats: There was an association of higher blood T cell density with longer overall survival. Exceeding tumor, uninvolved adjacent lung had the highest T cell clonality.

The genes are TRBV5-1 and TRBJ1-3; 7 bases fit TRBD1. The sequencing used lung tumor tissue, collected before any cancer treatment. The TCR originated in a woman aged 40-70 years with stage II lung adenocarcinoma. The chain's CDR3 is CASSYGQVSSGNTIYF. The CDR3 bases are TGCGCCAGCAGCTATGGACAGGTCTCCTCTGGAAACACCATATATTTT.